This is a list of T cell receptor beta chains from one sample in a study of T cells after posttransplantation cyclophosphamide. Profiling relied on immunoSEQ multiplex PCR, and the TCRdb table lists in-frame clones only, not all of them. The sample lists fewer than 45,000 clones; around 78% were seen once. The sample in question was CD4+ T cells sorted from blood, obtained just over 1,900 days after a stem cell transplant with posttransplant cyclophosphamide. Receptors were obtained from a female patient in her forties or fifties who received an allogeneic stem cell transplant from a related donor, was CMV-positive, and had no GVHD. The graft donor may have given rise to some T cells. The CDR3 runs from the conserved cysteine through the conserved F or W. Fields, in order: V gene, D gene, clone size, J gene, CDR3 DNA, CDR3 protein. The D gene is left open where the match is weak. Part of the rows lack a size; the others show once, few, many or a class for expanded clones.

TRBV7-9,NA,NA,TRBJ2-7,TGTGCCAGCAGCTTTACAGGGAGACAGTACTTC,CASSFTGRQYF
TRBV20-1,NA,NA,TRBJ2-5,TGCAGTGCTATCAGGAAAGAGACCCAGTACTTC,CSAIRKETQYF
TRBV28,NA,NA,TRBJ1-4,TGTGCCAGCAGTTCCTCGGGAGAAAAACTGTTTTTT,CASSSSGEKLFF
TRBV29-1,NA,NA,TRBJ1-1,TGCAGCGTTGTCCGCCAGTTGAACACTGAAGCTTTCTTT,CSVVRQLNTEAFF
TRBV19,NA,NA,TRBJ2-1,TGTGCCAGTAGTATAGCTAAGGACAGAAATGAGCAGTTCTTC,CASSIAKDRNEQFF
TRBV10-1,NA,few,TRBJ2-2,TGCGCCACCAAGGACAGATACACCGGGGAGCTGTTTTTT,CATKDRYTGELFF
TRBV27,NA,NA,TRBJ1-1,TGTGCCAGCATCATAGCCCGGGGGTTGTACACTGAAGCTTTCTTT,CASIIARGLYTEAFF
TRBV5-1,TRBD1,NA,TRBJ2-7,TGCGCCAGCAGCTTGTCGACAGGGAGTGGCCCTAGGGAGCAGTACTTC,CASSLSTGSGPREQYF
TRBV25-1,TRBD1,NA,TRBJ2-7,TGTGCCAGCAGTTATTACAGGGGGCACGAGCAGTACTTC,CASSYYRGHEQYF
TRBV7-2,NA,NA,TRBJ1-1,TGTGCCAGCAGCTTAGGGCGGGGTGGGACTGAAGCTTTCTTT,CASSLGRGGTEAFF
TRBV10-3,NA,few,TRBJ1-2,TGTGCCATCGGGCCGCAGAACTATGGCTACACCTTC,CAIGPQNYGYTF
TRBV4-1,TRBD1,NA,TRBJ2-3,TGCGCCAGCAGCCAACTAGCGACAGGGGGGAGAACAGATACGCAGTATTTT,CASSQLATGGRTDTQYF
TRBV5-4,NA,NA,TRBJ1-2,TGTGCCAGCAGCTTGTCGGCAGGGGACACAACTAACTATGGCTACACCTTC,CASSLSAGDTTNYGYTF
TRBV29-1,NA,once,TRBJ2-7,TGCAGCGTTGAAGGACAGTACGAGCAGTACTTC,CSVEGQYEQYF
TRBV2,TRBD1,medium-sized,TRBJ2-7,TGTGCCAGCCAAACTGACAGGGGAGGTGGTTACGAGCAGTACTTC,CASQTDRGGGYEQYF
TRBV25-1,NA,few,TRBJ2-7,TGTGCCAGCAATCTATACCCAGGGGACGAGCAGTACTTC,CASNLYPGDEQYF
TRBV9,NA,NA,TRBJ1-3,TGTGCCAGCAGCGTAGCCGGGGGGGCTGGAAACACCATATATTTT,CASSVAGGAGNTIYF
TRBV25-1,NA,NA,TRBJ1-1,TGTGCCAGCAGTGATCCCCCACGCGGGGTTGCTTTCTTT,CASSDPPRGVAFF
TRBV25-1,TRBD1,NA,TRBJ1-3,TGTGCCAGCAGTGAAAGGACCGGGACAGGCTCTGGAAACACCATATATTTT,CASSERTGTGSGNTIYF
TRBV13,TRBD2,NA,TRBJ2-5,TGTGCCAGCAGCTTAGGGACTAGCGGGGGGGCTGCAGAGACCCAGTACTTC,CASSLGTSGGAAETQYF
TRBV11-3,NA,NA,TRBJ2-3,TGTGCCAGCAGCTTAGATACAAGGGGCGCAGATACGCAGTATTTT,CASSLDTRGADTQYF
TRBV5-6,NA,NA,TRBJ2-5,TGTGCCAGCAGCTTGAGCCGACAGGTCCCCAAAAAGACCCAGTACTTC,CASSLSRQVPKKTQYF
TRBV5-5,TRBD1,NA,TRBJ2-2,TGTGCCAGCAGCTTGACGGGACAGGGGACCGGGGAGCTGTTTTTT,CASSLTGQGTGELFF
TRBV6-1,TRBD2,NA,TRBJ2-3,TGTGCCAGCAGTGAAGGTAGCGGGGACGATACGCAGTATTTT,CASSEGSGDDTQYF
TRBV19,NA,NA,TRBJ1-1,TGTGCCAGTAGTATCCCCGGCAGGGCCAACACTGAAGCTTTCTTT,CASSIPGRANTEAFF
TRBV5-6,NA,NA,TRBJ2-6,TGTGCCAGCAGCCCGTTTCCTCCAAACCAGGGGACTGGGGCCAACGTCCTGACTTTC,CASSPFPPNQGTGANVLTF
TRBV2,TRBD2,once,TRBJ2-3,TGTGCCAGCCGGGCTAGCGGAGTCCCCATGCGTTTT,CASRASGVPMRF
TRBV7-8,NA,NA,TRBJ2-6,TGTGCCAGCAGCTTAAAACAGTCCTGGGCTGGGGCCAACGTCCTGACTTTC,CASSLKQSWAGANVLTF
TRBV4-1,NA,NA,TRBJ1-5,TGCGCCAGCAGCCAAGAAGGGGCTAATCAGCCCCAGCATTTT,CASSQEGANQPQHF
TRBV5-6,TRBD2,NA,TRBJ2-1,TGTGCCAGCAGCTTGTCTAGCGGGGGGCGTTACAATGAGCAGTTCTTC,CASSLSSGGRYNEQFF
TRBV27,TRBD1,once,TRBJ2-3,TGTGCCAGCAGTCGGACAGGGGGAAAGGGAGATACGCAGTATTTT,CASSRTGGKGDTQYF
TRBV7-9,NA,NA,TRBJ2-5,TGTGCCAGCACCCCAGCCCAGCGGCAAGAGACCCAGTACTTC,CASTPAQRQETQYF
TRBV6-5,NA,NA,TRBJ1-5,TGTGCCAGCAGTCCCCACGGGGTCAATCAGCCCCAGCATTTT,CASSPHGVNQPQHF
TRBV19,NA,NA,TRBJ1-2,TGTGCCAGTGGGCACCTTGGCTACACCTTC,CASGHLGYTF
TRBV27,TRBD1,NA,TRBJ1-1,TGTGCCAGCCGACATCGACAGGGGCGGAACACTGAAGCTTTCTTT,CASRHRQGRNTEAFF
TRBV7-2,NA,NA,TRBJ1-6,TGTGCCAGCAGCTTAGAGTTTTCCGCTGCGAATAATTCACCCCTCCACTTT,CASSLEFSAANNSPLHF
TRBV18,TRBD1,NA,TRBJ2-7,TGTGCCAGCTCATCGGACAGGGTAATTGACGAGCAGTACTTC,CASSSDRVIDEQYF